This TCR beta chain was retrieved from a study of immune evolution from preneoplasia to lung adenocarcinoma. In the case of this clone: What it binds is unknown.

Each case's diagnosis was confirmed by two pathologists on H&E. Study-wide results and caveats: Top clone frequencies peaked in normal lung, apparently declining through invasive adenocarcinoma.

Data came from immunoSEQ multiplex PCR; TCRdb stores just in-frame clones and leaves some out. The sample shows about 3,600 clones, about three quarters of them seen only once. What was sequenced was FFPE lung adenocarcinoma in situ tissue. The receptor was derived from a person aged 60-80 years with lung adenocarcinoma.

The CDR3: CAQGTGNTIYF. The CDR3 nucleotides are TGTGCACAGGGTACAGGAAACACCATATATTTT. V gene TRBV2 combines with J gene TRBJ1-3; D is possibly TRBD1 (6 bases). The CDR3 is made up of 11 amino acids. Germline V gene data show CDR1 as SNHLY and CDR2 as FYNNEI.